What follows is one T cell receptor (beta chain) and its context. The table lists this clonotype with many counts. No antigen is known for it. Qualities for individual bases were not recorded, and no much larger clone is one base off. Only healthy Caucasian donors were included. Three pairs of female monozygotic twins, all aged roughly 18 to 29 years, were included in the twin cohort. Peripheral blood mononuclear cells were used as the source from which RNA for TCR libraries was isolated. This sample was taken from a study of identical twins (dated by TCRdb to 2016 to 2017). Regarding the study in general: To test whether fetal clonotypes persist, this study deep-sequenced TCR alpha and beta repertoires from monozygotic twins, from unrelated adults of various ages, and from cord blood. To rule out contamination, replicate twin experiments were performed at different times with different library preparation protocols. Study-wide findings and limitations: In monozygotic twins, out-of-frame TCR alpha sharing was systematically underestimated by recombination models, although the models agreed with sharing between unrelated individuals. Conclusions relied on cross-sectional statistical analysis, since the same donors could not be followed over many years. Zero-insertion analyses could be partly confounded by invariant T cells such as MAIT and iNKT, although diverse VJ usage argued against such confounding for most clonotypes. The excess sharing between twins in beta out-of-frame sequences was weaker because fewer shared sequences reduced the signal-to-noise ratio. Compared with coincidental sharing between unrelated individuals, out-of-frame TCR alpha sequences shared between twins had an excess of sequences with low generation probability. Fewer insertions were carried by abundant cord blood beta clonotypes; a weaker similar trend was observed in young adult naive repertoires, while no such trend was observed in memory repertoires.

Deletion took 8 bases off V and 4 bases off J, with a span of 14 bases between the germline ends. CDR1 and CDR2 are drawn from the germline V gene: SNHLY, FYNNEI. The CDR3 runs 13 residues from the cysteine to the phenylalanine. Only the CDR3 DNA is retained, 39 bases long and in frame from the first base. Receptor libraries were prepared by 5' RACE. The sequencer listed for this sample is Illumina HiSeq 2000. A universal primer binding site was added through template switching, and the final cDNA carried a unique molecular identifier so that TCR cDNA molecules could be counted accurately. Specific primers in the conserved constant-segment region were used to synthesize first-strand cDNA for the TCR alpha and beta chains. To control for contamination, every cDNA library carried two barcodes: a SMART-Mk sample barcode plus Illumina barcodes. TruSeq adapter sequences and Illumina sample barcodes were added in two successive PCR steps. TCR alpha and beta cDNA libraries were sequenced on the Illumina HiSeq platform with custom primers. The study's own analysis went as follows. Raw reads were processed with MiGEC to extract unique molecular identifiers, and MiXCR was used to determine CDR3 positions. For each individual, recombination models were inferred using an EM algorithm with the repgenHMM and IGoR tools. Shared clonotypes were analyzed with the tcR package in R, and sharing was normalized by the product of cloneset sizes. To study raw recombination free of thymic and clonal selection effects, out-of-frame nonproductive sequences were analyzed. TCRdb reworked the public reads: Q25 trimming with fastp, MiXCR clone assembly, productive beta chains retained. Merged by CDR3 protein, the rows form single entries marked with the most common genes and DNA. TCRdb assigned the V and J calls; the authors' analysis was not used. The sample includes over 600,000 distinct CDR3 sequences, with approximately 21% observed a single time. Around 4.5% of the sample goes to the ten largest clones.

A further study also used this sample, focusing on T cells expressing NK-cell markers. Looking at the second paper: Seven or eight donors provided sorted CD3+CD56+NKG2C+, CD3+CD56+NKG2C- and CD3+CD56-NKG2C+ T-cell subsets, whose TCR beta-chain repertoires were profiled. Among the eight sequenced donors, only one was HCMV-seronegative, while the other seven were HCMV-seropositive. In several experiments an anti-gammadeltaTCR antibody was added to restrict sorting to alphabetaTCR-expressing T cells. For roughly six donors, the dominant CD3+CD56+NKG2C+ clonotypes were among the top 10 CD8+ clonotypes and accounted for about 1.0-8% of CD8+ T cells. Those dominant clonotypes were again the most abundant among CD3+CD56-NKG2C+ cells in a handful of donors, at roughly 25-60.1%. It remained unclear whether the expanded NKG2C-expressing T cell clones were specific for HCMV antigens. The eight sequenced donors were randomly selected healthy volunteers, three men and five women. HCMV serostatus was determined by detecting HCMV-specific IgG in serum with a commercial ELISA kit. Bulk peripheral blood T-cell repertoires were additionally sequenced from unsorted PBMC for several donors. Reads were demultiplexed and grouped by UMI with MIGEC, and clonotypes were assembled and quantified with MiTCR. Only TCR cDNA sequences supported by at least two reads were kept to exclude erroneous sequences. Downstream repertoire analysis used the tcR package, and clonotypes were matched across fractions by CDR3 nucleotide sequence plus V segment. Antigen specificity was annotated against VDJdb with VDJmatch, allowing one amino acid substitution in CDR3.

The sample taken for sequencing was PBMCs. The V and J genes are TRBV2 and TRBJ1-2; 6 matching bases give a weak D call of TRBD1. This clonotype originated in a woman between 18 and 29 years old in good health. CDR3 region: CASLPDSPYGYTF. The sequence in DNA is TGTGCCAGCCTTCCGGACAGTCCCTATGGCTACACCTTC.